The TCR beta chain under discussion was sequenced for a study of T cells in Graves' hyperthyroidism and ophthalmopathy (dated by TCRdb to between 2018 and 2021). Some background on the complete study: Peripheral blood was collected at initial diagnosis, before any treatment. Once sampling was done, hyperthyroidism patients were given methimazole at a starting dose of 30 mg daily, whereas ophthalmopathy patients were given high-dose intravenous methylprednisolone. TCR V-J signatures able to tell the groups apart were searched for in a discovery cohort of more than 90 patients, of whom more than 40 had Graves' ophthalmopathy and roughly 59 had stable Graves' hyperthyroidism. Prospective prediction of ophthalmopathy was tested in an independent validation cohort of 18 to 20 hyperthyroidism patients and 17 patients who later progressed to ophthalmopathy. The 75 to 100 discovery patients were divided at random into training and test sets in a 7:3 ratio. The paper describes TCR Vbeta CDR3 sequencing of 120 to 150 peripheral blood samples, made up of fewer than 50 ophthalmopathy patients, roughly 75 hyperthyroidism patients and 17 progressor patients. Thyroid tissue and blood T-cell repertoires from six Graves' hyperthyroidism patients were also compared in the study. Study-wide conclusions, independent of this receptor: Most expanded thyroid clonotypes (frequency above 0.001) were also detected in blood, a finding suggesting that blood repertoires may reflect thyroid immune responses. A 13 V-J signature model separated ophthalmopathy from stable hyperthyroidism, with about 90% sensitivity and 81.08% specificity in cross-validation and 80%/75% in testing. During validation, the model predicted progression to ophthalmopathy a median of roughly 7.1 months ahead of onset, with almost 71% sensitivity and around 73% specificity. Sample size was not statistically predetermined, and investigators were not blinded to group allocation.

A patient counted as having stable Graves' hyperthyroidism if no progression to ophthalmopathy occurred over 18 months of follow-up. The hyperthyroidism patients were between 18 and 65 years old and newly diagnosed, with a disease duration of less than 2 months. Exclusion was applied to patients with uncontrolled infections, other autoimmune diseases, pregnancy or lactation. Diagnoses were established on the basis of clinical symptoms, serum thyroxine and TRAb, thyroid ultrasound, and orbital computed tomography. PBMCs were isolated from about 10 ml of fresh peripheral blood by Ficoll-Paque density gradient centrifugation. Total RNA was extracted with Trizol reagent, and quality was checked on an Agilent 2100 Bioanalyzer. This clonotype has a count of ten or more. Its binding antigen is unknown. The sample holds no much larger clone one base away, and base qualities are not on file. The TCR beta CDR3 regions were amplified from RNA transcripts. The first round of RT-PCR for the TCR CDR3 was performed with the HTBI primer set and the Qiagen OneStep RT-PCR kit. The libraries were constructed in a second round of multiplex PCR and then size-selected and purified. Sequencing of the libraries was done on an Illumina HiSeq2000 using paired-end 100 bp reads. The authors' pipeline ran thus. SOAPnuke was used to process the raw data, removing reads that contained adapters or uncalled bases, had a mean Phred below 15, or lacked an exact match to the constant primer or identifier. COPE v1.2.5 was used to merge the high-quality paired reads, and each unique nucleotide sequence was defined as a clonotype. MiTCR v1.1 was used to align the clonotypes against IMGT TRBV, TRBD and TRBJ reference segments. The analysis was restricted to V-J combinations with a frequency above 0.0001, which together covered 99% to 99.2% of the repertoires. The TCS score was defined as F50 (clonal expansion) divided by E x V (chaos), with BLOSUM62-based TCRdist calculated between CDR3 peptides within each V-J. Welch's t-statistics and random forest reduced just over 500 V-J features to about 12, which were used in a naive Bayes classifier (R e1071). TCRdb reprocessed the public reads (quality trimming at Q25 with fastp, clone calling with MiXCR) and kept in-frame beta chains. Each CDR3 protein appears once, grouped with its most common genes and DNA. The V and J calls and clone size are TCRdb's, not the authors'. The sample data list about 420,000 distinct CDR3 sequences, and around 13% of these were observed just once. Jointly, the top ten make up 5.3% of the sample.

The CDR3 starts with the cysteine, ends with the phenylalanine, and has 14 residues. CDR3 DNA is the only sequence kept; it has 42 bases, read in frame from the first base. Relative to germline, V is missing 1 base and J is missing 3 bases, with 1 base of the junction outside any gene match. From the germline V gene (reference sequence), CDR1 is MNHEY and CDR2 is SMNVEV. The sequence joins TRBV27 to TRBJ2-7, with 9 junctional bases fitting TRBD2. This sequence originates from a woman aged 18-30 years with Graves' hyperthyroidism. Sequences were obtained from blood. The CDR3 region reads CASSLFSGSYEQYF. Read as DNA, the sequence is TGTGCCAGCAGTTTATTTAGCGGGAGCTACGAGCAGTACTTC.